This T cell receptor beta chain was recovered during a study of sequential checkpoint blockade in melanoma. On this clone itself: Its cognate antigen is unknown.

Study-wide results and caveats: PD-L1 staining and CD8+ counts, not mutational load, tracked tumor T-cell clonality.

This sample's treatment: randomized to nivolumab then ipilimumab (arm A) or the reverse (arm B). The CDR3 covers 12 residues. Germline assignment: CDR1 SNHLY and CDR2 FYNNEI. Trimming took off 6 bases at V and 7 bases at J, with 9 bases between the two ends. Measured with immunoSEQ multiplex PCR; TCRdb has only the in-frame clones, and not every one. The sample has about 11,000 clones, around 28% seen once. Sample: tumor tissue (inferred from file names), taken from a patient given nivolumab and ipilimumab in sequence. The V gene is TRBV2, the J gene TRBJ2-2; D uncertain. This sequence originates from a human donor with melanoma. The CDR3: CASRAPLGELFF. CDR3 nucleotides: TGTGCCAGCAGGGCCCCCCTCGGGGAGCTGTTTTTT. Looking up the rest from reference TRBV2 and TRBJ2-2 gives the full variable domain: EPEVTQTPSHQVTQMGQEVILRCVPISNHLYFYWYRQILGQKVEFLVSFYNNEISEKSEIFDDQFSVERPDGSNFTLKIRSTKLEDSAMYFCASRAPLGELFFGEGSRLTVL.